These 10 T cell receptor beta chains were all obtained from the same sample, sequenced in a study of blood T cell repertoires in COVID-19. Using immunoSEQ multiplex PCR, the repertoire was profiled, and TCRdb retains in-frame clones only, with some absent. The table shows hundreds of thousands of clones, with around four fifths occurring only once. The specimen sequenced was peripheral blood. These receptors originate from a woman of 80 years or more with active or convalescent COVID-19.

The chain recombines TRBV11-2 with TRBJ2-7, with TRBD2 matching 9 bases. Germline V gives CDR1 SGHAT, CDR2 FQNNGV. V was clipped by 3 bases and J by 7 bases; unmatched bases: 4. The CDR3 consists of 13 residues. The CDR3 reads CASSFSGSGEQYF. The CDR3 DNA reads TGTGCCAGCAGCTTTAGCGGGAGTGGGGAGCAGTACTTC.

The chain combines TRBV19 with TRBJ2-5, with 11 nucleotides matching TRBD1. The J segment lost 5 bases and the V segment lost 3 bases, leaving 5 bases of the junction unmatched. Germline CDR1 and CDR2: LNHDA and SQIVND (reference sequence). The CDR3 length is 15 residues. The CDR3 nucleotides read TGTGCCAGTAGTATTTGGGACAGGGGGGAGGAGACCCAGTACTTC. Residues: CASSIWDRGEETQYF.

The chain has TRBV9 and TRBJ2-5; tentative D call: TRBD2 (6 bases). The CDR3 totals 15 residues. In germline, CDR1 is SGDLS, CDR2 YYNGEE. Trimming shortened V by 4 bases and J by 2 bases, and 15 bases separated the two germline ends. The CDR3, as DNA: TGTGCCAGCAGCCGACTAGGGGAAACTCAAGAGACCCAGTACTTC. Protein product: CASSRLGETQETQYF.

The rearrangement links TRBV28 to TRBJ1-2, with TRBD1 identical over 11 bases. The CDR3 is 16 residues long. From germline, CDR1 is MDHEN and CDR2 SYDVKM. After removal of 3 bases from V and 7 bases from J, the junction contained 10 bases not matched to a gene. CDR3 nucleotide sequence: TGTGCCAGCAGTTTCGGACAGGGGGCATTGGTTTTTGGCTACACCTTC. Its translation: CASSFGQGALVFGYTF.

The chain couples TRBV9 to TRBJ2-3; TRBD2 matches 11 bases. The trim removed 0 bases at V and 3 bases at J, leaving 12 bases unmatched. CDR3 size: 19 residues. Germline V gene sequence: CDR1 SGDLS, CDR2 YYNGEE. CDR3 amino acids: CASSVADRGSGRGTDTQYF. In nucleotides, the CDR3 is TGTGCCAGCAGCGTAGCCGATCGGGGTAGCGGGAGGGGAACAGATACGCAGTATTTT.

The rearrangement uses TRBV5-1 and TRBJ2-3, with a possible D match to TRBD2 (6 bases). The CDR3 has 14 residues. Germline CDR1 SGHRS, CDR2 YFSETQ. V was cut by 0 bases and J by 6 bases, with 11 bases left in between. This CDR3 is CASSLASREDTQYF. DNA of the CDR3: TGCGCCAGCAGCTTGGCTTCCCGGGAGGATACGCAGTATTTT.

This chain joins TRBV4-2 and TRBJ2-1, with D unresolved. Trimming shortened V by 8 bases and J by 9 bases, and 11 bases separated the two germline ends. The CDR3 loop spans 11 amino acids. In germline, CDR1 is LGHNA, CDR2 YNFKEQ. This chain's CDR3 is CASFTGGEQFF. The CDR3 DNA reads TGTGCCAGCTTTACCGGTGGTGAGCAGTTCTTC.

CDR3 amino acids: CASNTPGAEQYF. In nucleotides, the CDR3 is TGTGCCAGCAACACCCCTGGGGCCGAGCAGTACTTC. The rearrangement joins TRBV2 to TRBJ2-7; TRBD1 is a possible D gene (5 bases). The CDR3 is 12 amino acids. Germline loops: CDR1 SNHLY, CDR2 FYNNEI. V shed 7 bases and J shed 6 bases, with 13 bases lying between them.

V usage is TRBV7-2 and J usage is TRBJ2-7, with D uncertain. Germline-derived CDR1 and CDR2 are SGHTA and FQGNSA. The CDR3 loop spans 14 amino acids. The V end lost 5 bases, the J end lost 7 bases, and 18 bases lay between the germline ends. CDR3 in amino acids: CASSPRWQAAEQYF. CDR3 nucleotide sequence: TGTGCCAGCAGCCCAAGGTGGCAGGCAGCAGAGCAGTACTTC.

This sequence joins TRBV20-1 and TRBJ1-2; 8 positions agree with TRBD1. V was clipped by 3 bases and J by 3 bases; unmatched bases: 6. This CDR3 spans 14 amino acids. The V gene's germline CDR1 is DFQATT and CDR2 SNEGSKA (reference sequence). The CDR3 is CSASSQGAYYGYTF. CDR3 coding DNA: TGCAGTGCTAGTAGTCAGGGGGCTTACTATGGCTACACCTTC.